This paragraph covers one T cell receptor (beta chain) sequence. The data were obtained in a study of cytomegalovirus exposure and HLA in healthy donors. This PCR relied on a set of 60 Vbeta primers and 13 Jbeta primers. Sequenced by immunoSEQ multiplex PCR; TCRdb stores in-frame clones only, minus some. The table lists about 200,000 clones, under 80% of them singletons. The sample consisted of PBMCs. The sequence was obtained from a girl aged 2-10 years in good health and CMV-seronegative.

Written as DNA, the CDR3 is TGTGCCAGCAGGCGGGAGCGAGAGACCCAGTACTTC. Protein product: CASRRERETQYF. This rearrangement joins TRBV2 to TRBJ2-5; the match to TRBD2 covers 7 bases. The CDR3 runs 12 residues. The ends lost 6 bases at V and 4 bases at J; junction bases unmatched: 2. Looked up from germline, CDR1 is SNHLY and CDR2 is FYNNEI.